A single sample is the source of the 4 T cell receptor beta chains below, sequenced in a study of blood T cell repertoires in COVID-19 (dated by TCRdb to between 2020 and 2021). Libraries were made using the immunoSEQ multiplex PCR assay. The table comes from immuneACCESS by way of TCRdb, which keeps in-frame sequences with V and J called. Part of the clones is missing from these tables; in studies checked, under half for an unresolved V gene and the rest for unknown reasons. Within this sample are roughly 300,000 clones, with about 89% of them counted one time only. Over 4% of the sample is taken by the ten largest. The sample taken for sequencing was PBMCs or T cells enriched from blood (not recorded which). The receptors were gathered from a young woman who had recovered from COVID-19.

This chain joins TRBV5-1 and TRBJ1-2; no clear D gene. The V gene's germline CDR1 is SGHRS and CDR2 YFSETQ. CDR3 length: 13 residues. V was trimmed by 0 bases and J by 2 bases, leaving 5 bases between them. The CDR3 protein is CASSLAKNYGYTF. CDR3 bases: TGCGCCAGCAGCTTGGCCAAAAACTATGGCTACACCTTC.

The V gene is TRBV6-2 or TRBV6-3, the J gene TRBJ2-5; D is unresolved. CDR1 is MNHEY, CDR2 SVGEGT, per germline. The germline V and J ends were trimmed by 2 bases and 2 bases, with 3 bases remaining between them. The CDR3 extends over 12 amino acids. This CDR3 reads CASSYVQETQYF. The CDR3 bases are TGTGCCAGCAGTTACGTACAAGAGACCCAGTACTTC.

For this clone: One base away lies a much larger clone, so this may be a sequencing read error. The sample carries other DNA sequences with the same CDR3. V usage is TRBV2 and J usage is TRBJ1-2; 10 nucleotides agree with TRBD1. The CDR3 is 12 amino acids. V shed 8 bases, J shed 4 bases, and the junction held 1 base outside the gene matches. Per the germline V gene, CDR1 is SNHLY and CDR2 is FYNNEI. DNA of the CDR3: TGTGCCAGCCGGACAGGGGGCTATGGCTACACCTTC. Encoded protein: CASRTGGYGYTF.

The chain carries TRBV7-2 and TRBJ2-1, with 12 bases fitting TRBD1. The germline V gene has CDR1 SGHTA and CDR2 FQGNSA. The junction had 8 bases not matched to a gene; V was cut back by 4 bases and J by 7 bases. The CDR3 totals 16 residues. The CDR3 bases are TGTGCCAGCAGCTCGATCCGGGACAGGGGGCTGAATGAGCAGTTCTTC. The encoded protein is CASSSIRDRGLNEQFF.